The 24 T cell receptor beta chains reported below all come from one sample, sequenced in a study of control samples from healthy donors and cancer patients. This table comes from immunoSEQ multiplex PCR, and its TCRdb copy is limited to in-frame clones, with some not included. The sample shows roughly 140,000 clones, 89% of them seen only once. Input material: blood. The receptors were sampled from a man aged 25 to 45 in good health.

This clone was observed once. This chain joins TRBV5-4 and TRBJ2-3; 8 bases map to TRBD2. The CDR3 runs to 14 residues. With V trimmed by 5 bases and J by 5 bases, 7 bases remained unmatched. In germline, CDR1 is SGHNT, CDR2 YYREEE (reference sequence). CDR3 DNA: TGTGCCAGCAGACGACTAGCGATATTAGATACGCAGTATTTT. This translates into CASRRLAILDTQYF.

The V and J genes are TRBV11-2 and TRBJ2-2; D remains unclear. Deletions cut 4 bases from V and 2 bases from J, with 5 bases between. Germline CDR1 and CDR2: SGHAT and FQNNGV. The CDR3 totals 13 residues. CDR3: CASSYLNTGELFF. The CDR3 DNA reads TGTGCCAGCAGCTACCTAAACACCGGGGAGCTGTTTTTT.

The rearrangement joins TRBV15 to TRBJ1-4, with 7 bases identical to TRBD1. Germline CDR1 reads LNHNV; CDR2 reads YYDKDF (reference sequence). With 0 bases clipped from V and 8 bases from J, the junction kept 3 bases outside the gene matches. The CDR3 extends over 14 amino acids. CDR3 sequence: CATSRDGQVEKLFF. In nucleotides, the CDR3 is TGTGCCACCAGCAGAGACGGACAGGTCGAAAAACTGTTTTTT.

J is TRBJ1-1 and V is TRBV5-1; unclear D gene. The CDR3 is made up of 15 amino acids. Germline CDR1 reads SGHRS; CDR2 reads YFSETQ. Trimming removed 0 bases from V and 0 bases from J, with 9 bases in between. Written as DNA, the CDR3 is TGCGCCAGCAGCTTGGGCCGAAACCTGAACACTGAAGCTTTCTTT. Its protein product is CASSLGRNLNTEAFF.

A word on this clone: The same CDR3 can be traced to other DNA sequences in this sample. The rearrangement links TRBV7-2 to TRBJ2-5; perhaps TRBD2 as D (6 bases). The CDR3 has 13 amino acids. Germline CDR1 and CDR2: SGHTA and FQGNSA. Trimming took off 4 bases at V and 2 bases at J, with 8 bases between the two ends. CDR3 sequence (DNA): TGTGCCAGCAGCTCGACTAGGCAAGAGACCCAGTACTTC. This translates into CASSSTRQETQYF.

The gene calls are TRBV11-2 and TRBJ2-7; the D is unclear. CDR3 length: 15 residues. Germline CDR1 and CDR2: SGHAT and FQNNGV. Trimming removed 0 bases from V and 2 bases from J, with 11 bases in between. CDR3 in DNA: TGTGCCAGCAGCTTAGATCTCGGGCAGGCCTACGAGCAGTACTTC. Translation: CASSLDLGQAYEQYF.

V gene TRBV20-1 combines with J gene TRBJ2-3; D is unclear. The CDR3 is 8 amino acids. The germline V gene has CDR1 DFQATT and CDR2 SNEGSKA (reference sequence). The CDR3 sequence is CRVDTQYF. DNA of the CDR3: TGCAGGGTAGATACGCAGTATTTT.

V is TRBV19 and J is TRBJ1-2; 9 bases line up with TRBD1. V lost 6 bases to trimming and J lost 4 bases; unmatched junction nucleotides: 3. The germline gives CDR1 LNHDA, CDR2 SQIVND (reference sequence). The length of the CDR3 is 13 residues. CDR3 protein: CASRDRGPYGYTF. CDR3 DNA: TGTGCCAGTAGGGACAGGGGCCCCTATGGCTACACCTTC.

This clone was seen a handful of times. This chain connects TRBV7-9 to TRBJ1-4, with D possibly being TRBD1 (5 bases). V lost 5 bases and J 10 bases, leaving 14 bases between the germline ends. Germline values: CDR1 SEHNR, CDR2 FQNEAQ (reference sequence). The CDR3 sequence is 13 residues long. CDR3 sequence (DNA): TGTGCCAGCAGCAATGCGCTGGGGGGAAAACTGTTTTTT. This translates into CASSNALGGKLFF.

The chain couples TRBV7-2 to TRBJ2-5, with 8 nucleotides matching TRBD2. Germline-derived CDR1 and CDR2 are SGHTA and FQGNSA. The CDR3 extends over 15 amino acids. The trim removed 1 base at V and 3 bases at J, leaving 4 bases unmatched. CDR3 DNA sequence: TGTGCCAGCAGCTTAGATGTGCGGGAGGAAGAGACCCAGTACTTC. Its translation is CASSLDVREEETQYF.

This clone was counted once. V is TRBV2 and J is TRBJ1-1, with a possible D match to TRBD1 (6 bases). With 11 bases removed from V and 2 bases from J, the gap between germline ends came to 18 bases. The CDR3 covers 14 residues. Per germline, CDR1 SNHLY and CDR2 FYNNEI. The CDR3 DNA sequence: TGTGCCGCTGGGGAAGAGGGGGGCAACACTGAAGCTTTCTTT. Amino acid sequence: CAAGEEGGNTEAFF.

The chain combines TRBV3-1 (or the pseudogene TRBV3-2) with TRBJ2-1; 7 nucleotides agree with TRBD2. After removal of 1 base from V and 15 bases from J, the junction contained 9 bases not matched to a gene. Germline values: CDR1 LGHDT, CDR2 YNNKEL (reference sequence). There are 13 residues in the CDR3. The CDR3 spells CASSQVGLGRPFF. The CDR3 coding sequence is TGTGCCAGCAGCCAAGTAGGACTAGGAAGGCCGTTCTTC.

DNA for the CDR3: TGTGCCAGCAGTTGGGGACTAGCGGGTGACACCGGGGAGCTGTTTTTT. Protein: CASSWGLAGDTGELFF. The chain joins TRBV27 to TRBJ2-2; TRBD2 matches 12 bases. The V gene end was trimmed by 4 bases and the J gene end by 3 bases; junction bases not matched to a gene: 3. The CDR3 is 16 amino acids. Germline V gene data show CDR1 as MNHEY and CDR2 as SMNVEV (reference sequence).

This clone appeared a single time. J is TRBJ1-5 and V is TRBV6-1; possibly TRBD1 for D (5 bases). This CDR3 is built from 20 residues. V was clipped by 4 bases and J by 0 bases, with 25 bases between them. CDR1 is MNHNS and CDR2 is SASEGT in the germline V gene. The CDR3 region has the DNA TGTGCCAGCAGTGCTAAGGGGCAGGGAGTTTTTAGTGATAGCAATCAGCCCCAGCATTTT. Translated: CASSAKGQGVFSDSNQPQHF.

The V call is TRBV7-9, the J call TRBJ1-2; D is undetermined. The CDR3 consists of 11 residues. Germline CDR1 SEHNR, CDR2 FQNEAQ (reference sequence). V gave up 2 bases and J gave up 5 bases, with 3 bases separating them. This CDR3 reads CASSLYYGYTF. Here the CDR3 DNA reads TGTGCCAGCAGCTTATATTATGGCTACACCTTC.

The chain combines TRBV27 with TRBJ1-6; D is uncertain. V dropped 6 bases and J dropped 6 bases, with 21 bases sitting between them. CDR1 is MNHEY and CDR2 is SMNVEV in the germline V gene (reference sequence). The CDR3 extends over 17 amino acids. As DNA, the CDR3 is TGTGCCAGCAGCCTCGGACCCACACCAGACGTTAATTCACCCCTCCACTTT. This translates into CASSLGPTPDVNSPLHF.

The rearrangement joins TRBV7-9 to TRBJ1-5; no reliable D call. Germline V CDR1 and CDR2: SEHNR, FQNEAQ (reference sequence). V lost 1 base and J 6 bases, leaving 10 bases between the germline ends. The CDR3 runs 14 residues. CDR3 coding DNA: TGTGCCAGCAGCTTAGTAGGTGGGAGTCAGCCCCAGCATTTT. Translated: CASSLVGGSQPQHF.

The chain couples TRBV4-3 to TRBJ1-2; no reliable D call. This CDR3 region has 16 residues. Germline loops: CDR1 LGHNA, CDR2 YSLEER. V gave up 0 bases and J gave up 2 bases, with 13 bases separating them. CDR3: CASSQDYSGSNYGYTF. The DNA of the CDR3 is TGCGCCAGCAGCCAAGATTATAGCGGCAGCAACTATGGCTACACCTTC.

This clone was seen once. The chain links TRBV25-1 to TRBJ1-1, with unresolved D. CDR3 size: 13 residues. CDR1 and CDR2 (germline): MGHDK, SYGVNS. The V end lost 2 bases, the J end lost 4 bases, and 8 bases lay between the germline ends. The CDR3 reads CASSEPEGTEAFF. CDR3 DNA: TGTGCCAGCAGTGAACCGGAGGGCACTGAAGCTTTCTTT.

This rearrangement joins TRBV7-2 to TRBJ1-2; D may be TRBD1 (5 bases). This CDR3 contains 15 residues. Germline loops: CDR1 SGHTA, CDR2 FQGNSA. Trimming cost V 0 bases and J 6 bases, with 14 bases left between them. The CDR3 DNA reads TGTGCCAGCAGCTTAGCTGTCAGGGAGTTTGATGGCTACACCTTC. This sequence encodes CASSLAVREFDGYTF.

The chain links TRBV7-6 to TRBJ2-1; TRBD1 aligns across 10 bases. Germline V gene lookup returns CDR1 SGHVS and CDR2 FNYEAQ. V lost 5 bases to trimming and J lost 7 bases; unmatched junction nucleotides: 8. This CDR3 has 15 amino acids. CDR3 DNA sequence: TGTGCCAGCAGCGCTCGACAGGGGGCGCAAAATGAGCAGTTCTTC. This translates into CASSARQGAQNEQFF.

The chain joins TRBV5-4 to TRBJ2-1, with 9 bases that match TRBD1. Looked up from germline, CDR1 is SGHNT and CDR2 is YYREEE (reference sequence). The V and J ends lost 4 bases and 4 bases, in that order; junction bases with no gene match: 6. This CDR3 contains 15 residues. CDR3 in DNA: TGTGCCAGCAGCAGGACAGGGGCCAATTACAATGAGCAGTTCTTC. Amino acid sequence: CASSRTGANYNEQFF.

With respect to this clone: At the DNA level, this CDR3 is encoded by other sequences in the same sample as well. CDR3 nucleotides: TGTGCCAGCAGCCCTGGGACAGGGGGGCAGCCCCAGCATTTT. Translation: CASSPGTGGQPQHF. The chain has TRBV7-2 and TRBJ1-5; 11 positions match TRBD1. The V and J ends lost 5 bases and 7 bases, in that order; junction bases with no gene match: 4. The germline gives CDR1 SGHTA, CDR2 FQGNSA. The CDR3 is 14 amino acids.

There are a few counts of this clone. This chain joins TRBV9 and TRBJ2-3; D is undetermined. Looked up from germline, CDR1 is SGDLS and CDR2 is YYNGEE. The CDR3 has 15 amino acids. V gave up 0 bases and J gave up 3 bases, with 11 bases separating them. The CDR3 nucleotides are TGTGCCAGCAGCGTAGCTGGGCACCGGACAGATACGCAGTATTTT. It specifies CASSVAGHRTDTQYF.